These 3 T cell receptor beta chains share one sample of origin, sequenced in a study of blood T cells in healthy people across ages. For the second PCR, which ran for roughly 7 to 11 cycles, a sample-barcoded 5' primer and a J-beta primer mix were used. TCRdb itself ran the 5' RACE reads through MiXCR, one entry per CDR3 protein. The sample includes some 890,000 distinct CDR3 sequences, 25% to 35% of them seen just once. These same data were also listed under a study on T cells of mothers and their children.

The sample was blood. The origin of the receptors is a woman between 40 and 55 years old in good health.

The chain carries TRBV7-9 and TRBJ2-7; D is ambiguous. The CDR3 is made up of 11 amino acids. The germline V and J ends were trimmed by 7 bases and 7 bases, with 11 bases remaining between them. Germline V lookup: CDR1 SEHNR, CDR2 FQNEAQ (reference sequence). The CDR3 DNA is TGTGCCAGCACCGACCAATCGGAGCAGTACTTC. It translates to CASTDQSEQYF.

There are many counts of this clonotype. The genes are TRBV27 and TRBJ2-1, with D perhaps given as TRBD1 or TRBD2 (5 bases each). Per germline, CDR1 MNHEY and CDR2 SMNVEV (reference sequence). The germline V and J ends were trimmed by 6 bases and 1 base, with 19 bases remaining between them. This CDR3 is built from 17 residues. For the CDR3, the DNA is TGTGCCAGCAGCGGCGGGCAGGGCAGTAGTTCCTACAATGAGCAGTTCTTC. Its translation: CASSGGQGSSSYNEQFF.

This clonotype was picked up many times. The V call is TRBV7-3, the J call TRBJ2-2; D is unresolved. This CDR3 is 12 amino acids long. Deletions cut 3 bases from V and 6 bases from J, with 5 bases between. Per the germline V gene, CDR1 is SGHTA and CDR2 is FQGTGA. The CDR3 region is CASSLGSGELFF. CDR3 sequence (DNA): TGTGCCAGCAGCTTGGGGTCCGGGGAGCTGTTTTTT.